These T cell receptor beta chains were read from a single sample in a study of blood T cell repertoires in COVID-19. TCRdb's table, derived via immunoSEQ multiplex PCR, lists solely in-frame clones and lacks some. The sample contains under 200,000 clones, about 93% of which appear only once. Sequenced material: peripheral blood. The receptors were sampled from a man aged 50-59 years with acute or convalescent COVID-19. Both conserved end residues are trimmed from each CDR3. A D gene is named only where the DNA matches it firmly.

D gene: .; V gene: TRBV2; J gene: TRBJ2-2; CDR3 protein: ASRNRYTGELF
D gene: .; V gene: TRBV30; J gene: TRBJ2-2; CDR3 protein: AWIPPAGPNTGELF
D gene: TRBD2; V gene: TRBV19; J gene: TRBJ2-2; CDR3 protein: ASSFYSGSTGELF
D gene: TRBD2; V gene: TRBV29-1; J gene: TRBJ2-1; CDR3 protein: SVEGNSGSYNEQF
D gene: .; V gene: TRBV12-5; J gene: TRBJ1-1; CDR3 protein: ASGLGGRESNTEAF
D gene: TRBD2; V gene: TRBV27; J gene: TRBJ2-7; CDR3 protein: ASSLSRLAEEQY
D gene: .; V gene: TRBV6-5; J gene: TRBJ1-2; CDR3 protein: ASSYTGKPNYGYT
D gene: TRBD2; V gene: TRBV6-5; J gene: TRBJ2-7; CDR3 protein: ASSYLAGVEQY
D gene: .; V gene: TRBV11-3; J gene: TRBJ2-2; CDR3 protein: ASSLDPGQVNTGELF
D gene: TRBD2; V gene: TRBV5-1; J gene: TRBJ2-3; CDR3 protein: ASERGNTDTQY
D gene: .; V gene: TRBV29-1; J gene: TRBJ2-3; CDR3 protein: SVELPGESTDTQY
D gene: .; V gene: TRBV21-1; J gene: TRBJ2-2; CDR3 protein: ASSPGGPTDTGELF